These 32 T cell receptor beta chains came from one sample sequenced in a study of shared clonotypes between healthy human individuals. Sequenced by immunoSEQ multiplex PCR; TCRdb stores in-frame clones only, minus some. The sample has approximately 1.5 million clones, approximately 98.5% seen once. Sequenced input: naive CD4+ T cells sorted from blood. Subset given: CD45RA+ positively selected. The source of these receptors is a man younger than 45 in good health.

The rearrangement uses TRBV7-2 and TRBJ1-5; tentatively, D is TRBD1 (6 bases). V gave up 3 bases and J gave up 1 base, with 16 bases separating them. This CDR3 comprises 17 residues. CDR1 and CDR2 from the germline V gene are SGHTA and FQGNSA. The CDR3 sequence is CASSFQRGAQSNQPQHF. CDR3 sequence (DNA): TGTGCCAGCAGCTTCCAGAGGGGGGCGCAAAGCAATCAGCCCCAGCATTTT.

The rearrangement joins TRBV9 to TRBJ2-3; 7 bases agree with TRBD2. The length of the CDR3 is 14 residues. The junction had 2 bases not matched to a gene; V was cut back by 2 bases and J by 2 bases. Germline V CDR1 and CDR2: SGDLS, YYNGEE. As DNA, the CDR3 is TGTGCCAGCAGCGTCCAGCGGGACACAGATACGCAGTATTTT. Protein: CASSVQRDTDTQYF.

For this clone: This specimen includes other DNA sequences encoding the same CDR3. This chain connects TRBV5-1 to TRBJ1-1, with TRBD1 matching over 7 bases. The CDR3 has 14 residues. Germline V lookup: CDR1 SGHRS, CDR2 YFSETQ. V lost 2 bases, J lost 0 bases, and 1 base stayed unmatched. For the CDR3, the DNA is TGCGCCAGCAGCTTAGACAGGGTGAACACTGAAGCTTTCTTT. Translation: CASSLDRVNTEAFF. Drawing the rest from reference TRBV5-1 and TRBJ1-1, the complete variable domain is KAGVTQTPRYLIKTRGQQVTLSCSPISGHRSVSWYQQTPGQGLQFLFEYFSETQRNKGNFPGRFSGRQFSNSRSEMNVSTLELGDSALYLCASSLDRVNTEAFFGQGTRLTVV.

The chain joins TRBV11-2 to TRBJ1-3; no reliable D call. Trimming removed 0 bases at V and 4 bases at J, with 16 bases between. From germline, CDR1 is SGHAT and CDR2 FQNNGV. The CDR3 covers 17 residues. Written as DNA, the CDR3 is TGTGCCAGCAGCTTAGATCTGGCTCCACACTCAGGAAACACCATATATTTT. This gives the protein CASSLDLAPHSGNTIYF.

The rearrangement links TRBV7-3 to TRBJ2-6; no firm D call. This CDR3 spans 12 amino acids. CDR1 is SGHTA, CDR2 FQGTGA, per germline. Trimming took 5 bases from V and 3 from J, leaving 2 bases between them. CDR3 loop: CASSRGANVLTF. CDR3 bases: TGTGCCAGCAGCCGTGGGGCCAACGTCCTGACTTTC.

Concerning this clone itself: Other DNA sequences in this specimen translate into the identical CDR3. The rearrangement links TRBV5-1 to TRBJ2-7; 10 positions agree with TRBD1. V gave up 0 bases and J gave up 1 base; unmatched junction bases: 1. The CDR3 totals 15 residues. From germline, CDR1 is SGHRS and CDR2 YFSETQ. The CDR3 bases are TGCGCCAGCAGCTTGGGGGACAGGGGTTCCTACGAGCAGTACTTC. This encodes CASSLGDRGSYEQYF.

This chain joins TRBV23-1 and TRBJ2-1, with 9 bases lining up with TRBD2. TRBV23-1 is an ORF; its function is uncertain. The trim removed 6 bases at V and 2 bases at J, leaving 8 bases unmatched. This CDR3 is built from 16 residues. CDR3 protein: CASRSQTSGTYNEQFF. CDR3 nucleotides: TGCGCCAGCAGGTCCCAGACTAGCGGCACCTACAATGAGCAGTTCTTC.

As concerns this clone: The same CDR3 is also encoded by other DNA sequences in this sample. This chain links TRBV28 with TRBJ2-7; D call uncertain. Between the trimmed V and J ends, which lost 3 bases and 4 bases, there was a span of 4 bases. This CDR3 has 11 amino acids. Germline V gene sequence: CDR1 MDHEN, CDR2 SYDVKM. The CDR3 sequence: CASSFRYEQYF. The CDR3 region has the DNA TGTGCCAGCAGTTTTCGGTACGAGCAGTACTTC. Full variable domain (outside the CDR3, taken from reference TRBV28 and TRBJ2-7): DVKVTQSSRYLVKRTGEKVFLECVQDMDHENMFWYRQDPGLGLRLIYFSYDVKMKEKGDIPEGYSVSREKKERFSLILESASTNQTSMYLCASSFRYEQYFGPGTRLTVT.

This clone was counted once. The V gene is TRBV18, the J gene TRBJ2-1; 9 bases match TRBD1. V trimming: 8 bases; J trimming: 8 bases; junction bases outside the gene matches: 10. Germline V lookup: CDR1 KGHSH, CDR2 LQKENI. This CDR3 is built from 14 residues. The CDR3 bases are TGTGCCAGCCGTAAGACAGGGGGTCTAGATGAGCAGTTCTTC. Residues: CASRKTGGLDEQFF.

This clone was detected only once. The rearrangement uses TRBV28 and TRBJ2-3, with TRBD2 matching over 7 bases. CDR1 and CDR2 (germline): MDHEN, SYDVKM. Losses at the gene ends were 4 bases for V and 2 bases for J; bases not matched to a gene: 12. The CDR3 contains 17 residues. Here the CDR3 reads CASSSPAGTIHTDTQYF. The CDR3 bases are TGTGCCAGCAGTTCCCCCGCCGGGACTATTCACACAGATACGCAGTATTTT.

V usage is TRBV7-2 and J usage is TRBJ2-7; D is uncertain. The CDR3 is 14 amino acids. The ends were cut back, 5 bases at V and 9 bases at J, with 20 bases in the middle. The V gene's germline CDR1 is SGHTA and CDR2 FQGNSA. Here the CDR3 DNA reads TGTGCCAGCAGCCCACGGTTGTCCGATCCTGTGCAGTACTTC. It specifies CASSPRLSDPVQYF.

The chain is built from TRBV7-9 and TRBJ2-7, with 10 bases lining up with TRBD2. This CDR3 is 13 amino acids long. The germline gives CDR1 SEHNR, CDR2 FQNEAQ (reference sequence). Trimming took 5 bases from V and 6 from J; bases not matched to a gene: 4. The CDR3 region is CASSLSGGTEQYF. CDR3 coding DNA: TGTGCCAGCAGCCTTAGCGGGGGGACCGAGCAGTACTTC.

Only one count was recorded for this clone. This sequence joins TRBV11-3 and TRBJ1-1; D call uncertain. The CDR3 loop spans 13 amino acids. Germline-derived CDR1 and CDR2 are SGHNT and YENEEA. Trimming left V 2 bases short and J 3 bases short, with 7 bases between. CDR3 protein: CASSLSVDTEAFF. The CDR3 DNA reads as TGTGCCAGCAGCTTATCGGTGGACACTGAAGCTTTCTTT.

This CDR3 is CASSLSGGKVPYEQYF. The CDR3 DNA reads TGCGCCAGCAGCTTGTCGGGCGGGAAAGTCCCCTACGAGCAGTACTTC. V is TRBV5-1 and J is TRBJ2-7; maybe TRBD2 (6 bases). Germline V gives CDR1 SGHRS, CDR2 YFSETQ. V gave up 1 base and J gave up 2 bases, with 16 bases separating them. The CDR3 totals 16 residues.

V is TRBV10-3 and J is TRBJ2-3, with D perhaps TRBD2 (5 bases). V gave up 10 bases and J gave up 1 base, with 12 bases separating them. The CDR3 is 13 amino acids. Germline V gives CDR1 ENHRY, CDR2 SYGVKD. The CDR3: CATLGSGTDTQYF. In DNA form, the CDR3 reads TGTGCCACACTGGGGAGTGGCACAGATACGCAGTATTTT.

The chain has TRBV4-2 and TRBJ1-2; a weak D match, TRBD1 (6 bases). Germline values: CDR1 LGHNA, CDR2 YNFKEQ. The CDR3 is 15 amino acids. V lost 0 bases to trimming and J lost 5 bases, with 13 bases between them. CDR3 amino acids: CASSQEARGGYGYTF. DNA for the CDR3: TGTGCCAGCAGCCAAGAGGCGAGGGGGGGATATGGCTACACCTTC.

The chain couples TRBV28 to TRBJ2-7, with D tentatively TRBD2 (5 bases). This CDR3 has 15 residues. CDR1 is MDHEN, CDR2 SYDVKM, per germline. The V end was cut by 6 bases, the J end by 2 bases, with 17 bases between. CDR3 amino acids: CASRRPGFHTYEQYF. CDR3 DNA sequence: TGTGCCAGCAGAAGACCGGGATTCCACACCTACGAGCAGTACTTC.

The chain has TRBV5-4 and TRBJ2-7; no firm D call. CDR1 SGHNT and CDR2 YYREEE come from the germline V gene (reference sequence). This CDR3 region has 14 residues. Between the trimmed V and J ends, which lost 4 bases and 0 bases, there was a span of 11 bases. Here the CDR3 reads CASSRTAPSYEQYF. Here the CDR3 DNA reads TGTGCCAGCAGCCGAACGGCACCCTCCTACGAGCAGTACTTC.

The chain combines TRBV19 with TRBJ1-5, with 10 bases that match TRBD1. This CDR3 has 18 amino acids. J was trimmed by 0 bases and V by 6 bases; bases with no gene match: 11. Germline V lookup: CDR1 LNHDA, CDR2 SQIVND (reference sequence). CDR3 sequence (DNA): TGTGCCAGTAGGAGCAGACAGGGGGCAGATCATAGCAATCAGCCCCAGCATTTT. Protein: CASRSRQGADHSNQPQHF.

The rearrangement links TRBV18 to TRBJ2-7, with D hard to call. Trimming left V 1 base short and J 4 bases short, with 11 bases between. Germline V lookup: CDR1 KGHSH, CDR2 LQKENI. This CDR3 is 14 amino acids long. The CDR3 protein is CASSPLKGWYEQYF. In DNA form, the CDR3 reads TGTGCCAGCTCACCACTAAAGGGTTGGTACGAGCAGTACTTC.

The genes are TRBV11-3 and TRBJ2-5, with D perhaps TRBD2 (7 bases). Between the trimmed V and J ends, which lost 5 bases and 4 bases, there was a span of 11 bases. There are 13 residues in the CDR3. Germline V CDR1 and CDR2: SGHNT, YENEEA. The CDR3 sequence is CASSGGGGETQYF. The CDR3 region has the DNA TGTGCCAGCAGCGGGGGCGGGGGAGAGACCCAGTACTTC.

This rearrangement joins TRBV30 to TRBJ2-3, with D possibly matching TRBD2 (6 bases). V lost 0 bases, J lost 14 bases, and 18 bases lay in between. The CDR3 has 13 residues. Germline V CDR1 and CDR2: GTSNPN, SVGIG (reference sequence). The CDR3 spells CAWSVRRDHRWYF. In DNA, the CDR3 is TGTGCCTGGAGTGTACGGCGGGACCACCGCTGGTATTTT.

In nucleotides, the CDR3 is TGTGCCAGCAGCCAAGAAAGGTCTAGCTATGGCTACACCTTC. It encodes CASSQERSSYGYTF. The chain is built from TRBV14 and TRBJ1-2; no clear D. Germline lookup yields CDR1 SGHDN and CDR2 FVKESK. This CDR3 is built from 14 residues. The V end lost 0 bases, the J end lost 4 bases, and 9 bases lay between the germline ends. Based on the CDR3 plus reference TRBV14 and TRBJ1-2, the full variable domain is EAGVTQFPSHSVIEKGQTVTLRCDPISGHDNLYWYRRVMGKEIKFLLHFVKESKQDESGMPNNRFLAERTGGTYSTLKVQPAELEDSGVYFCASSQERSSYGYTFGSGTRLTVV.

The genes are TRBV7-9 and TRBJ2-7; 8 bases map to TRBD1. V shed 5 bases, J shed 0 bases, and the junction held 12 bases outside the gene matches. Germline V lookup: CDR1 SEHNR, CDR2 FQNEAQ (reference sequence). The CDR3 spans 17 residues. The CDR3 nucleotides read TGTGCCAGCAGCCCCTCACTGGACAGGGCTTTCTCCTACGAGCAGTACTTC. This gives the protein CASSPSLDRAFSYEQYF.

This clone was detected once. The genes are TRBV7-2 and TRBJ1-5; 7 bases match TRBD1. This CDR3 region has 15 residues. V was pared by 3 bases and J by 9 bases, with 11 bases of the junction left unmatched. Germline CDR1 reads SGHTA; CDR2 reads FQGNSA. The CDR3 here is CASSFAGGADRPQHF. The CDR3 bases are TGTGCCAGCAGCTTTGCAGGGGGGGCTGATAGGCCCCAGCATTTT.

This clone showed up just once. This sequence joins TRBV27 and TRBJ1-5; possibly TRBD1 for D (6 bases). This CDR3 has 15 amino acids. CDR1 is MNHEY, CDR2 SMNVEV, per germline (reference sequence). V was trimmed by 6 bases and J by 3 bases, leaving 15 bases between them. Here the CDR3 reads CASSPDRASNQPQHF. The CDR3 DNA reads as TGTGCCAGCAGCCCGGACAGAGCCTCCAATCAGCCCCAGCATTTT.

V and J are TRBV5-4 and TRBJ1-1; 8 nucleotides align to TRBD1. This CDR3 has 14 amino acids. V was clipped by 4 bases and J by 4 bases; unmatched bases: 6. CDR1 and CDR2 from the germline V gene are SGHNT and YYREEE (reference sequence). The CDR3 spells CASSKQGTGTEAFF. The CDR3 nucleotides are TGTGCCAGCAGCAAACAGGGGACAGGCACTGAAGCTTTCTTT.

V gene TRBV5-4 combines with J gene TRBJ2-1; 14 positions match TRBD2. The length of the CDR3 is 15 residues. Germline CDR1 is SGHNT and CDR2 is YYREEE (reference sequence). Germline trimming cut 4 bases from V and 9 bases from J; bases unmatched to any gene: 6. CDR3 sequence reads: CASSLTSGRAGEQFF. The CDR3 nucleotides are TGTGCCAGCAGCCTGACTAGCGGGAGGGCCGGTGAGCAGTTCTTC.

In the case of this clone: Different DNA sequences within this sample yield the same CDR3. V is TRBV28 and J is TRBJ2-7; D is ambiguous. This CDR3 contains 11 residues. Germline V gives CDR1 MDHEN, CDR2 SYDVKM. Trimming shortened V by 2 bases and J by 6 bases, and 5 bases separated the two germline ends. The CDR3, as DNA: TGTGCCAGCAGTTTAACTCTCGAGCAGTACTTC. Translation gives CASSLTLEQYF.

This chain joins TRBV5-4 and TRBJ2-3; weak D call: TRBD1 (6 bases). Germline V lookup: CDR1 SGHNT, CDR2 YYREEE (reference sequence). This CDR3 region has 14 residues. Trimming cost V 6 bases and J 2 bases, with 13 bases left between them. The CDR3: CASTWDITTDTQYF. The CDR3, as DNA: TGTGCCAGCACCTGGGACATAACCACAGATACGCAGTATTTT.

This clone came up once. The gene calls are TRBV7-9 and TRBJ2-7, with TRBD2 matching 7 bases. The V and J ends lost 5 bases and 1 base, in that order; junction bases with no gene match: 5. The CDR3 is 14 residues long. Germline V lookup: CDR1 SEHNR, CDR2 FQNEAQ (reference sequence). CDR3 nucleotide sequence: TGTGCCAGCAGCAGAACTAGCGAATCCTACGAGCAGTACTTC. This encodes CASSRTSESYEQYF. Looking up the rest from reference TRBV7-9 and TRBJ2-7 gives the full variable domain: DTGVSQNPRHKITKRGQNVTFRCDPISEHNRLYWYRQTLGQGPEFLTYFQNEAQLEKSRLLSDRFSAERPKGSFSTLEIQRTEQGDSAMYLCASSRTSESYEQYFGPGTRLTVT.

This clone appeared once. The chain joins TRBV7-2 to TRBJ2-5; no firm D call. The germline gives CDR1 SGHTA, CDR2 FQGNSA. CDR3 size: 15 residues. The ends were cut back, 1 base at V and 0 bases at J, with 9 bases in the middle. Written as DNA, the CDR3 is TGTGCCAGCAGCTTAGACGGTCGGGACCAAGAGACCCAGTACTTC. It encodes CASSLDGRDQETQYF.